Listed below are T cell receptor beta chains from one sample, sequenced in a study of OX40 agonist ivuxolimab in advanced cancers. Here immunoSEQ multiplex PCR was the method, and the copy in TCRdb shows in-frame clones only, minus some. In the table there are 75,000 to 95,000 clones, roughly nine tenths of which are singletons. Here the sequenced sample was CD4+ or CD8+ T cells sorted from blood, taken in a trial of the OX40 agonist ivuxolimab. The receptor set was obtained from an adult with an advanced solid tumor such as melanoma, head and neck, liver or kidney cancer. CDR3s include the opening cysteine and the closing phenylalanine or tryptophan. The D gene is left open where the match is weak. Rows give clone size only sometimes, using once, few, many, or a class for an expanded clone.

J,V,size,D,DNA,CDR3
TRBJ2-7,TRBV9,.,TRBD1,TGTGCCAGCAGCGTAGGCAAGACCCCGGGACAGGGGACCTACGAGCAGTACTTC,CASSVGKTPGQGTYEQYF
TRBJ2-2,TRBV10-3,.,TRBD1,TGTGCCATCAGTGAAGGACAGGGCAACACCGGGGAGCTGTTTTTT,CAISEGQGNTGELFF
TRBJ2-7,TRBV29-1,.,TRBD2,TGCAGCGTCGCTAGCGGGAGCTACGAGCAGTACTTC,CSVASGSYEQYF
TRBJ2-5,TRBV5-4,once,.,TGTGCCAGCAGCGGGGGTTGGGGAGAGACCCAGTACTTC,CASSGGWGETQYF
TRBJ2-7,TRBV7-9,.,.,TGTGCCAGCGGCTTAGACTGGAATTCCTACGAGCAGTACTTC,CASGLDWNSYEQYF
TRBJ2-7,TRBV30,.,.,TGTGCCTGGAGTAGACTCCGGGCGGGACATCGGTACTTC,CAWSRLRAGHRYF
TRBJ2-5,TRBV27,.,TRBD1,TGTGCCAGCAGTCGCGGACAGGGGGCGTGGGAGACCCAGTACTTC,CASSRGQGAWETQYF
TRBJ1-2,TRBV6-5,.,.,TGTGCCAGTATTTCGACACCCTCGGGAGGCTACACCTTC,CASISTPSGGYTF
TRBJ1-3,TRBV7-8,once,TRBD1,TGTGCCAGCAGCTTAGGGACAGGGATCGGAAACACCATATATTTT,CASSLGTGIGNTIYF
TRBJ1-4,TRBV28,.,.,TGTGCCAGCAGTCCCCAGGTTTTGGCTAATGAAAAACTGTTTTTT,CASSPQVLANEKLFF
TRBJ2-3,TRBV6-6,.,.,TGTGCCAGCAGTTACTACTCGGGCCGGAACACAGATACGCAGTATTTT,CASSYYSGRNTDTQYF
TRBJ2-5,TRBV20-1,.,.,TGCAGTGCTCTTGGAGGGGAGACCCAGTACTTC,CSALGGETQYF
TRBJ1-5,TRBV18,.,.,TGTGCCAGCTCATCTGGGTACAATCAGCCCCAGCATTTT,CASSSGYNQPQHF
TRBJ2-7,TRBV28,.,TRBD1,TGTGCCAGCATCCCCATGACAGGGGTACGGTCGCAGTACTTC,CASIPMTGVRSQYF
TRBJ1-5,TRBV5-6,.,.,TGTGCCAGCAGCTTAGGAGGGCCCGGTCAGCCCCAGCATTTT,CASSLGGPGQPQHF
TRBJ2-1,TRBV5-1,once,.,TGCGCCAGCAGCTCGTCGGGGGCCAATGAGCAGTTCTTC,CASSSSGANEQFF
TRBJ2-4,TRBV4-3,.,.,TGCGCCAGCAGCCAAGATTTCTTCGACCCGGGCGGAACCAAAAACATTCAGTACTTC,CASSQDFFDPGGTKNIQYF
TRBJ2-2,TRBV5-1,.,TRBD2,TGCGCCAGCAGCTTAGCGGGAGGGATCACCGGGGAGCTGTTTTTT,CASSLAGGITGELFF
TRBJ2-1,TRBV4-1,once,TRBD2,TGCGCCAGCAGCCAAGCGGGGGGGCTAGCGGGAGGGTACAATGAGCAGTTCTTC,CASSQAGGLAGGYNEQFF
TRBJ2-5,TRBV19,.,.,TGTGCCAGTAGTCCACAGGTCGCCGTGGGAGAGACCCAGTACTTC,CASSPQVAVGETQYF
TRBJ2-1,TRBV21-1,.,.,TGTGCCAGCAGCAATTGCGGGAGGACTAACAATGAGCAGTTCTTC,CASSNCGRTNNEQFF
TRBJ2-5,TRBV7-3,.,TRBD1,TGTGCCAGCAGCCGCGGACAGGGGGGGACCCAGTACTTC,CASSRGQGGTQYF
TRBJ2-6,TRBV5-4,.,.,TGTGCCAGCGGGACGGAGGATGGGGCCAACGTCCTGACTTTC,CASGTEDGANVLTF
TRBJ2-7,TRBV7-7,.,TRBD1,TGTGCTAGCAGCTTAGGGACAGCTCCAACCTACGAGCAGTACTTC,CASSLGTAPTYEQYF
TRBJ1-5,TRBV6-1,.,.,TGTGCCAGCAGTCCTTCAGGGCTCAATCAGCCCCAGCATTTT,CASSPSGLNQPQHF
TRBJ1-2,TRBV2,.,TRBD1,TGTGCCAGTTCCGACAGGGTCGCTAACTATGGCTACACCTTC,CASSDRVANYGYTF
TRBJ2-7,TRBV6-5,.,TRBD2,TGTGCCAGCAGTTACTGGGGCGGGGGTGGCGAGCAGTACTTC,CASSYWGGGGEQYF
TRBJ1-2,TRBV7-9,.,.,TGTGCCAGCAGCTTAGGGGAACCTAACTATGGCTACACCTTC,CASSLGEPNYGYTF
TRBJ1-2,TRBV6-5,once,.,TGTGCCAGCAGTTACTCGACGGGGCGGGGTGGCTACACCTTC,CASSYSTGRGGYTF
TRBJ1-2,TRBV5-6,.,.,TGTGCCAGCAGCGTTGTGGGCGACAGCCGGTTAAACTATGGCTACACCTTC,CASSVVGDSRLNYGYTF
TRBJ2-7,TRBV25-1,.,.,TGTGCCAGCAGAAACCGGGACCAAAGCCGCGAGCAGTACTTC,CASRNRDQSREQYF
TRBJ2-5,TRBV21-1,.,.,TGTGCCAGCAGCAAAGGCTCGGGGAGGGAGACCCAGTACTTC,CASSKGSGRETQYF
TRBJ1-5,TRBV19,.,.,TGTGCCAGTAGTAGGGTTGGGGGAAGCAATCAGCCCCAGCATTTT,CASSRVGGSNQPQHF
TRBJ2-1,TRBV5-4,.,TRBD2,TGTGCCAGCAGCTTGGGCGGGGGACTAGGGCATAATGAGCAGTTCTTC,CASSLGGGLGHNEQFF
TRBJ2-2,TRBV7-2,.,.,TGTGCCAGCAGCTTACATAGCGGAGTGAACACCGGGGAGCTGTTTTTT,CASSLHSGVNTGELFF
TRBJ1-4,TRBV14,.,.,TGTGCCAGCAGCCTCGGACAGAACTTCAATGAAAAACTGTTTTTT,CASSLGQNFNEKLFF
TRBJ1-1,TRBV5-1,once,.,TGCGCCAGCAGCACTGCTCAGGGATTTAGAGGGACTGAAGCTTTCTTT,CASSTAQGFRGTEAFF
TRBJ1-1,TRBV28,few,.,TGTGCCAGCAGTTACCGCATATTTGAAGCTTTCTTT,CASSYRIFEAFF
TRBJ2-7,TRBV4-1,.,.,TGCGCCAGCAGCCAAGATCCTACACAGGGACTCGGTGAAGAGCAGTACTTC,CASSQDPTQGLGEEQYF
TRBJ2-7,TRBV30,.,.,TGTGCCTGGAAATCCTCCGGGGGTTGGGACGAGCAGTACTTC,CAWKSSGGWDEQYF
TRBJ1-2,TRBV5-6,once,.,TGTGCCAGCAGCTTGCGCAGGTTCTATGGCTACACCTTC,CASSLRRFYGYTF
TRBJ1-1,TRBV19,once,.,TGTGCCAGTAGTAGGGGGGGACAACCGAACACTGAAGCTTTCTTT,CASSRGGQPNTEAFF